The 2 T cell receptor beta chains given below trace back to one sample, sequenced in a study of somatic mutations in T cells in chronic GVHD. Some clones are missing from TCRdb's copy, which holds only in-frame ones; the method was immunoSEQ multiplex PCR. The profile covers around 13,000 clones, with more than 75% appearing a single time and about 30% taken by the ten largest. Sequencing was performed on Vbeta20-negative CD4+ T cells from blood. The receptors here all came from a male patient aged 45-60 years with chronic graft-versus-host disease. Some T cells may originate from the graft donor.

This chain links TRBV5-4 with TRBJ2-1; TRBD2 aligns across 12 bases. This CDR3 has 16 amino acids. Per the germline V gene, CDR1 is SGHNT and CDR2 is YYREEE (reference sequence). V lost 0 bases and J lost 7; bases outside the gene matches: 5. CDR3 nucleotides: TGTGCCAGCAGCTTGGGGGCTAGCGGGGGGGCGAATGAGCAGTTCTTC. Amino acid sequence: CASSLGASGGANEQFF. Variable domain in full (rest from reference TRBV5-4 and TRBJ2-1): ETGVTQSPTHLIKTRGQQVTLRCSSQSGHNTVSWYQQALGQGPQFIFQYYREEENGRGNFPPRFSGLQFPNYSSELNVNALELDDSALYLCASSLGASGGANEQFFGPGTRLTVL.

V and J are TRBV19 and TRBJ1-1; D perhaps matches TRBD1 (5 bases). CDR3 length: 13 residues. Germline V gene lookup returns CDR1 LNHDA and CDR2 SQIVND (reference sequence). V was pared by 7 bases and J by 6 bases, with 15 bases between. CDR3 sequence: CASTIGEYPEAFF. In DNA form, the CDR3 reads TGTGCCAGTACGATAGGGGAATACCCTGAAGCTTTCTTT.